The 13 T cell receptor beta chains listed next were all sequenced from one sample in a study of cytomegalovirus exposure and HLA in healthy donors. 13 Jbeta primers and 60 Vbeta primers were used for the PCR. Here immunoSEQ multiplex PCR was the method, and the copy in TCRdb shows in-frame clones only, minus some. Seen here are 120,000 to 150,000 clones, over 75% observed once, and the top ten hold under 0.8%. Sequencing was carried out using PBMCs. The receptor set was obtained from a male donor in good health and CMV-seronegative.

The rearrangement uses TRBV11-3 and TRBJ2-6; 8 nucleotides match TRBD2. The germline V gene has CDR1 SGHNT and CDR2 YENEEA. The CDR3 has 15 amino acids. Trimming removed 5 bases from V and 1 base from J; junction bases left unmatched: 1. The CDR3, as DNA: TGTGCCAGCAGCCCGGGGGGGTCTGGGGCCAACGTCCTGACTTTC. This sequence encodes CASSPGGSGANVLTF.

The V gene is TRBV6-4, the J gene TRBJ2-5; no reliable D call. CDR1 MRHNA and CDR2 SNTAGT come from the germline V gene. The CDR3 totals 14 residues. The ends were cut back, 6 bases at V and 4 bases at J, with 15 bases in the middle. CDR3 in amino acids: CASSLSGGLETQYF. Here the CDR3 DNA reads TGTGCCAGCAGCCTTTCCGGCGGATTAGAGACCCAGTACTTC.

J is TRBJ1-3 and V is TRBV6-5; D gene uncertain. There are 15 residues in the CDR3. V dropped 0 bases and J dropped 2 bases, with 8 bases sitting between them. Germline-derived CDR1 and CDR2 are MNHEY and SVGAGI. The CDR3 region has the DNA TGTGCCAGCAGTTACTCGCCAGGCGCTGGAAACACCATATATTTT. Translating it yields CASSYSPGAGNTIYF.

The CDR3 region has the DNA TGTGCCAGCTCACCACCGATGGGCAGGGGGCCCTACAATGAGCAGTTCTTC. Translation: CASSPPMGRGPYNEQFF. The chain has TRBV18 and TRBJ2-1, with 8 bases fitting TRBD1. V trimming: 0 bases; J trimming: 2 bases; junction bases outside the gene matches: 6. The CDR3 runs to 17 residues. Germline V gene data show CDR1 as KGHSH and CDR2 as LQKENI. Full variable domain (missing parts from reference TRBV18 and TRBJ2-1): NAGVMQNPRHLVRRRGQEARLRCSPMKGHSHVYWYRQLPEEGLKFMVYLQKENIIDESGMPKERFSAEFPKEGPSILRIQQVVRGDSAAYFCASSPPMGRGPYNEQFFGPGTRLTVL.

This clone was detected a few times. The chain links TRBV19 to TRBJ1-1; no clear D gene. V gave up 5 bases and J gave up 8 bases, with 18 bases separating them. Germline V lookup: CDR1 LNHDA, CDR2 SQIVND (reference sequence). The CDR3 length is 14 residues. CDR3 sequence: CASSLTTGSSEAFF. CDR3 nucleotides: TGTGCCAGTAGTTTAACAACTGGGAGCTCAGAAGCTTTCTTT.

This sequence joins TRBV7-3 and TRBJ2-4, with D perhaps TRBD1 (5 bases). CDR3 length: 18 amino acids. Germline V gives CDR1 SGHTA, CDR2 FQGTGA. V lost 2 bases to trimming and J lost 3 bases, with 20 bases between them. CDR3 nucleotides: TGTGCCAGCAGCTTAGGGCTTCTTCCAGGGTCGGACAAAAACATTCAGTACTTC. Translated, it gives CASSLGLLPGSDKNIQYF.

This clone was found once. This rearrangement joins TRBV18 to TRBJ2-7; D is perhaps TRBD1 (6 bases). The V end was cut by 3 bases, the J end by 4 bases, with 13 bases between. Germline V gene lookup returns CDR1 KGHSH and CDR2 LQKENI. This CDR3 is 14 amino acids long. This CDR3 reads CASSPGSGEYEQYF. The CDR3 DNA reads as TGTGCCAGCTCACCCGGGTCAGGGGAGTACGAGCAGTACTTC. The complete variable domain, with remaining parts taken from reference TRBV18 and TRBJ2-7, reads NAGVMQNPRHLVRRRGQEARLRCSPMKGHSHVYWYRQLPEEGLKFMVYLQKENIIDESGMPKERFSAEFPKEGPSILRIQQVVRGDSAAYFCASSPGSGEYEQYFGPGTRLTVT.

V is TRBV5-1 and J is TRBJ2-1; maybe TRBD2 (6 bases). The CDR3 has 15 amino acids. The germline CDR1 and CDR2 sequences are SGHRS and YFSETQ. V dropped 4 bases and J dropped 3 bases, with 14 bases sitting between them. CDR3 protein: CASSPTLDYYNEQFF. The CDR3 DNA reads TGCGCCAGCAGCCCCACCCTGGACTACTACAATGAGCAGTTCTTC.

The chain joins TRBV7-3 to TRBJ1-1, with D uncertain. Trimming left V 5 bases short and J 1 base short, with 8 bases between. CDR1 and CDR2 from the germline V gene are SGHTA and FQGTGA. The CDR3 is made up of 13 amino acids. The CDR3 DNA sequence: TGTGCCAGCAGCCAATACGGGAACACTGAAGCTTTCTTT. It is translated as CASSQYGNTEAFF.

This sequence joins TRBV10-3 and TRBJ2-2; D gene unclear. The V and J ends lost 4 bases and 5 bases respectively, with 5 bases between them. The CDR3 totals 12 residues. Germline V gene sequence: CDR1 ENHRY, CDR2 SYGVKD. CDR3 bases: TGTGCCATCAGTGGAGCTACCGGGGAGCTGTTTTTT. Its translation: CAISGATGELFF.

In its sample, this clone was seen a few times. The rearrangement links TRBV6-5 to TRBJ1-3, with unresolved D. The CDR3 spans 15 residues. Germline V gene lookup returns CDR1 MNHEY and CDR2 SVGAGI. The germline V and J ends were trimmed by 5 bases and 0 bases, with 11 bases remaining between them. The CDR3 sequence: CASSASIVSGNTIYF. Written as DNA, the CDR3 is TGTGCCAGCAGTGCGAGTATTGTCTCTGGAAACACCATATATTTT.

The chain has TRBV18 and TRBJ1-5; 7 bases line up with TRBD1. The CDR3 is made up of 16 amino acids. Germline V gene lookup returns CDR1 KGHSH and CDR2 LQKENI. With 3 bases clipped from V and 9 bases from J, the junction kept 14 bases outside the gene matches. In DNA form, the CDR3 reads TGTGCCAGCTCACCCTCGACAGGGAAGGGAATCCGGCCCCAGCATTTT. This encodes CASSPSTGKGIRPQHF.

This clone came up once. This chain uses TRBV19 with TRBJ1-1; TRBD1 agrees at 8 bases. CDR3 size: 14 residues. CDR1 and CDR2 (germline): LNHDA, SQIVND (reference sequence). J lost 5 bases, V lost 7 bases, and 9 bases had no gene match. The CDR3 nucleotides are TGTGCCAGTACCCCCGGCAGGGGGCGGACTGAAGCTTTCTTT. Encoded protein: CASTPGRGRTEAFF.